These T cell receptor beta chains were read from a single sample in a study of T cell responses to AZD1222 COVID-19 vaccine. This table comes from immunoSEQ multiplex PCR, and its TCRdb copy is limited to in-frame clones, with some not included. The sample includes 130,000 to 150,000 clones, under 95% of them seen just once. Specimen: peripheral blood, collected on day 0 of AZD1222 vaccination. All receptors come from an adult in good health. The CDR3 runs from the conserved cysteine through the conserved F or W. The order of the fields is CDR3 length, clone size, J gene, V gene, D gene, CDR3 protein, CDR3 DNA. The D gene is left open where the match is weak. The size entry is marked missing in some rows and otherwise reads once, few, many or a size class.

cdr3_length: 17; clone_size: .; j_call: TRBJ2-2; v_call: TRBV3-1/TRBV3-2; d_call: TRBD2; cdr3_aa: CASSRGWTSGGRRELFF; cdr3_nt: TGTGCCAGCTCCCGGGGATGGACTAGCGGGGGGAGGCGGGAGCTGTTTTTT
cdr3_length: 18; clone_size: .; j_call: TRBJ1-5; v_call: TRBV13; d_call: TRBD1; cdr3_aa: CASSLKDRLFGDNQPQHF; cdr3_nt: TGTGCCAGCAGCTTAAAGGACAGGCTTTTTGGGGACAATCAGCCCCAGCATTTT
cdr3_length: 13; clone_size: .; j_call: TRBJ1-1; v_call: TRBV12-3/TRBV12-4; d_call: .; cdr3_aa: CASGRTANTEAFF; cdr3_nt: TGTGCCAGCGGAAGGACAGCGAACACTGAAGCTTTCTTT
cdr3_length: 14; clone_size: .; j_call: TRBJ2-1; v_call: TRBV15; d_call: .; cdr3_aa: CATSILTGGDEQFF; cdr3_nt: TGTGCCACCAGCATTTTAACAGGGGGGGATGAGCAGTTCTTC
cdr3_length: 11; clone_size: .; j_call: TRBJ1-3; v_call: TRBV12-3/TRBV12-4; d_call: .; cdr3_aa: CASSYGNTIYF; cdr3_nt: TGTGCCAGCAGTTATGGGAACACCATATATTTT
cdr3_length: 12; clone_size: few; j_call: TRBJ1-6; v_call: TRBV19; d_call: .; cdr3_aa: CASSQSNSPLHF; cdr3_nt: TGTGCCAGTAGTCAGTCAAATTCACCCCTCCACTTT
cdr3_length: 15; clone_size: .; j_call: TRBJ2-1; v_call: TRBV19; d_call: TRBD1; cdr3_aa: CASSQGTGYYNEQFF; cdr3_nt: TGTGCCAGTTCTCAGGGGACAGGGTATTACAATGAGCAGTTCTTC
cdr3_length: 14; clone_size: .; j_call: TRBJ2-2; v_call: TRBV6-5; d_call: TRBD2; cdr3_aa: CASSRASGTGELFF; cdr3_nt: TGTGCCAGCAGTCGGGCTAGCGGGACCGGGGAGCTGTTTTTT
cdr3_length: 16; clone_size: .; j_call: TRBJ2-2; v_call: TRBV3-1/TRBV3-2; d_call: TRBD2; cdr3_aa: CASSPYSGWNTGELFF; cdr3_nt: TGTGCCAGCAGCCCCTATAGCGGGTGGAACACCGGGGAGCTGTTTTTT
cdr3_length: 13; clone_size: .; j_call: TRBJ2-7; v_call: TRBV5-4; d_call: TRBD1; cdr3_aa: CASRSGTGNEQYF; cdr3_nt: TGTGCCAGCAGGTCCGGGACAGGGAACGAGCAGTACTTC
cdr3_length: 15; clone_size: .; j_call: TRBJ1-6; v_call: TRBV4-2; d_call: TRBD1; cdr3_aa: CASSPPGQRNSPLHF; cdr3_nt: TGTGCCAGCAGCCCGCCGGGACAGCGAAATTCACCCCTCCACTTT
cdr3_length: 16; clone_size: .; j_call: TRBJ1-1; v_call: TRBV7-9; d_call: .; cdr3_aa: CASSPPQGSRGEEAFF; cdr3_nt: TGTGCCAGCAGCCCTCCACAGGGTTCTAGGGGTGAGGAAGCTTTCTTT
cdr3_length: 14; clone_size: .; j_call: TRBJ1-2; v_call: TRBV4-2; d_call: .; cdr3_aa: CASSQPDGNYGYTF; cdr3_nt: TGTGCCAGCAGCCAACCGGACGGAAACTATGGCTACACCTTC
cdr3_length: 15; clone_size: .; j_call: TRBJ1-1; v_call: TRBV19; d_call: .; cdr3_aa: CASTRRSAVNTEAFF; cdr3_nt: TGTGCCAGTACCCGGCGGTCCGCAGTGAACACTGAAGCTTTCTTT
cdr3_length: 12; clone_size: .; j_call: TRBJ1-1; v_call: TRBV10-3; d_call: .; cdr3_aa: CATAEGNTEAFF; cdr3_nt: TGTGCCACAGCGGAGGGGAACACTGAAGCTTTCTTT
cdr3_length: 16; clone_size: .; j_call: TRBJ2-1; v_call: TRBV27; d_call: TRBD1; cdr3_aa: CASRSGTASSYNEQFF; cdr3_nt: TGTGCCAGCCGATCCGGGACAGCAAGCTCCTACAATGAGCAGTTCTTC
cdr3_length: 15; clone_size: .; j_call: TRBJ1-4; v_call: TRBV2; d_call: .; cdr3_aa: CASSEWAGINEKLFF; cdr3_nt: TGTGCCAGCAGTGAATGGGCAGGAATAAATGAAAAACTGTTTTTT
cdr3_length: 12; clone_size: .; j_call: TRBJ2-7; v_call: TRBV11-1; d_call: TRBD1; cdr3_aa: CASSSDRARTYF; cdr3_nt: TGTGCCAGCAGCTCCGACAGGGCGAGGACGTACTTC
cdr3_length: 14; clone_size: .; j_call: TRBJ2-2; v_call: TRBV4-3; d_call: TRBD1; cdr3_aa: CASSGTGAGGELFF; cdr3_nt: TGCGCCAGCAGCGGGACAGGGGCGGGCGGGGAGCTGTTTTTT
cdr3_length: 11; clone_size: .; j_call: TRBJ1-6; v_call: TRBV2; d_call: .; cdr3_aa: CASGRNSPLHF; cdr3_nt: TGTGCCAGCGGGAGGAATTCACCCCTCCACTTT
cdr3_length: 11; clone_size: .; j_call: TRBJ1-2; v_call: TRBV12-3/TRBV12-4; d_call: TRBD1; cdr3_aa: CAAGGAYGYTF; cdr3_nt: TGTGCCGCAGGGGGGGCTTATGGCTACACCTTC
cdr3_length: 12; clone_size: .; j_call: TRBJ2-2; v_call: TRBV5-1; d_call: .; cdr3_aa: CASRETTGELFF; cdr3_nt: TGCGCCAGCAGGGAGACCACCGGGGAGCTGTTTTTT
cdr3_length: 14; clone_size: .; j_call: TRBJ1-2; v_call: TRBV28; d_call: .; cdr3_aa: CASSLGSPPYGYTF; cdr3_nt: TGTGCCAGCAGTTTAGGTTCCCCCCCCTATGGCTACACCTTC
cdr3_length: 13; clone_size: .; j_call: TRBJ2-7; v_call: TRBV19; d_call: .; cdr3_aa: CASSRTDSYEQYF; cdr3_nt: TGTGCCAGTAGTAGGACAGATTCCTACGAGCAGTACTTC
cdr3_length: 13; clone_size: once; j_call: TRBJ1-2; v_call: TRBV7-9; d_call: .; cdr3_aa: CASRRRDNYGYTF; cdr3_nt: TGTGCCAGCCGAAGACGGGATAACTATGGCTACACCTTC
cdr3_length: 15; clone_size: .; j_call: TRBJ1-2; v_call: TRBV4-2; d_call: TRBD1; cdr3_aa: CASSYTGGINYGYTF; cdr3_nt: TGTGCCAGCAGCTACACAGGGGGCATCAACTATGGCTACACCTTC
cdr3_length: 15; clone_size: .; j_call: TRBJ2-7; v_call: TRBV28; d_call: TRBD2; cdr3_aa: CASSLPGGPLVEQYF; cdr3_nt: TGTGCCAGCAGTTTGCCGGGGGGACCCCTCGTCGAGCAGTACTTC
cdr3_length: 18; clone_size: .; j_call: TRBJ2-1; v_call: TRBV5-5; d_call: TRBD2; cdr3_aa: CASSSGVTSGSSYNEQFF; cdr3_nt: TGTGCCAGCAGCTCTGGCGTGACTAGCGGAAGCTCCTACAATGAGCAGTTCTTC
cdr3_length: 13; clone_size: .; j_call: TRBJ1-5; v_call: TRBV7-8; d_call: .; cdr3_aa: CASSVGWNQPQHF; cdr3_nt: TGTGCCAGCAGCGTGGGTTGGAATCAGCCCCAGCATTTT
cdr3_length: 13; clone_size: .; j_call: TRBJ2-7; v_call: TRBV15; d_call: TRBD1; cdr3_aa: CATRRDRGYEQYF; cdr3_nt: TGTGCCACCAGACGGGACAGGGGCTACGAGCAGTACTTC
cdr3_length: 13; clone_size: .; j_call: TRBJ2-2; v_call: TRBV12-3/TRBV12-4; d_call: .; cdr3_aa: CASSWTETGELFF; cdr3_nt: TGTGCCAGCAGTTGGACAGAGACCGGGGAGCTGTTTTTT
cdr3_length: 11; clone_size: .; j_call: TRBJ1-1; v_call: TRBV28; d_call: .; cdr3_aa: CASIGGTEAFF; cdr3_nt: TGTGCCAGCATAGGGGGGACTGAAGCTTTCTTT
cdr3_length: 11; clone_size: .; j_call: TRBJ1-4; v_call: TRBV2; d_call: .; cdr3_aa: CASKQYEKLFF; cdr3_nt: TGTGCCAGCAAACAATACGAAAAACTGTTTTTT
cdr3_length: 13; clone_size: .; j_call: TRBJ1-2; v_call: TRBV5-1; d_call: .; cdr3_aa: CASSLGGNYGYTF; cdr3_nt: TGCGCCAGCAGCTTGGGGGGGAACTATGGCTACACCTTC
cdr3_length: 15; clone_size: .; j_call: TRBJ2-1; v_call: TRBV13; d_call: .; cdr3_aa: CASSPPWGRYNEQFF; cdr3_nt: TGTGCCAGCAGCCCCCCCTGGGGGCGATACAATGAGCAGTTCTTC
cdr3_length: 14; clone_size: .; j_call: TRBJ2-7; v_call: TRBV28; d_call: TRBD1; cdr3_aa: CASSLSTRGYEQYF; cdr3_nt: TGTGCCAGCAGTCTATCCACCAGGGGGTACGAGCAGTACTTC
cdr3_length: 14; clone_size: .; j_call: TRBJ2-7; v_call: TRBV2; d_call: TRBD2; cdr3_aa: CASSEGLAVYEQYF; cdr3_nt: TGTGCCAGCAGTGAAGGACTAGCGGTCTATGAGCAGTACTTC
cdr3_length: 16; clone_size: .; j_call: TRBJ2-1; v_call: TRBV6-5; d_call: TRBD2; cdr3_aa: CASSSRTSGRAGEQFF; cdr3_nt: TGTGCCAGCAGTTCGAGGACTAGCGGGAGGGCCGGTGAGCAGTTCTTC
cdr3_length: 15; clone_size: .; j_call: TRBJ2-7; v_call: TRBV18; d_call: .; cdr3_aa: CASSPPAGAVHEQYF; cdr3_nt: TGTGCCAGCTCACCACCTGCAGGGGCCGTCCACGAGCAGTACTTC
cdr3_length: 12; clone_size: .; j_call: TRBJ2-7; v_call: TRBV28; d_call: .; cdr3_aa: CASKDTTYEQYF; cdr3_nt: TGTGCCAGCAAGGACACCACCTACGAGCAGTACTTC
cdr3_length: 16; clone_size: .; j_call: TRBJ2-3; v_call: TRBV5-1; d_call: TRBD1; cdr3_aa: CASSSSGTGATDTQYF; cdr3_nt: TGCGCCAGCAGCTCCTCCGGGACAGGGGCCACAGATACGCAGTATTTT
cdr3_length: 15; clone_size: .; j_call: TRBJ2-2; v_call: TRBV23-1; d_call: .; cdr3_aa: CASRRGTALTGELFF; cdr3_nt: TGCGCCAGCAGACGGGGGACAGCATTAACCGGGGAGCTGTTTTTT
cdr3_length: 13; clone_size: .; j_call: TRBJ2-3; v_call: TRBV7-2; d_call: .; cdr3_aa: CASSLDPPGTQYF; cdr3_nt: TGTGCCAGCAGCTTAGACCCCCCGGGTACGCAGTATTTT
cdr3_length: 14; clone_size: .; j_call: TRBJ2-7; v_call: TRBV6-2/TRBV6-3; d_call: TRBD2; cdr3_aa: CASSPSGATYEQYF; cdr3_nt: TGTGCCAGCAGCCCGAGCGGGGCCACCTACGAGCAGTACTTC
cdr3_length: 14; clone_size: .; j_call: TRBJ1-5; v_call: TRBV28; d_call: TRBD1; cdr3_aa: CASSPRGPNQPQHF; cdr3_nt: TGTGCCAGCAGCCCTAGGGGGCCTAATCAGCCCCAGCATTTT
cdr3_length: 13; clone_size: .; j_call: TRBJ1-3; v_call: TRBV29-1; d_call: .; cdr3_aa: CSAIAGSGNTIYF; cdr3_nt: TGCAGCGCCATTGCAGGCTCTGGAAACACCATATATTTT
cdr3_length: 14; clone_size: .; j_call: TRBJ2-1; v_call: TRBV5-1; d_call: TRBD1; cdr3_aa: CASAGQGWNNEQFF; cdr3_nt: TGCGCCAGCGCTGGACAGGGGTGGAACAATGAGCAGTTCTTC
cdr3_length: 16; clone_size: .; j_call: TRBJ2-2; v_call: TRBV27; d_call: .; cdr3_aa: CASSLITPTPFGELFF; cdr3_nt: TGTGCCAGCAGTTTAATTACCCCAACACCTTTCGGGGAGCTGTTTTTT
cdr3_length: 15; clone_size: .; j_call: TRBJ2-7; v_call: TRBV5-5; d_call: .; cdr3_aa: CASSLEMASSYEQYF; cdr3_nt: TGTGCCAGCAGCTTGGAGATGGCCAGCTCCTACGAGCAGTACTTC
cdr3_length: 12; clone_size: .; j_call: TRBJ1-5; v_call: TRBV28; d_call: .; cdr3_aa: CASSTADQPQHF; cdr3_nt: TGTGCCAGCAGTACAGCCGATCAGCCCCAGCATTTT
cdr3_length: 13; clone_size: once; j_call: TRBJ1-4; v_call: TRBV12-3/TRBV12-4; d_call: TRBD1; cdr3_aa: CASSPRGRGKLFF; cdr3_nt: TGTGCCAGCAGCCCCAGGGGGCGCGGAAAACTGTTTTTT
cdr3_length: 14; clone_size: .; j_call: TRBJ1-5; v_call: TRBV6-4; d_call: .; cdr3_aa: CASSDSKENQPQHF; cdr3_nt: TGTGCCAGCAGTGACTCGAAGGAAAATCAGCCCCAGCATTTT
cdr3_length: 14; clone_size: .; j_call: TRBJ1-2; v_call: TRBV7-9; d_call: .; cdr3_aa: CASSVWDTNYGYTF; cdr3_nt: TGTGCCAGCAGTGTATGGGACACTAACTATGGCTACACCTTC